This TCR beta chain appears in the sequencing data of a study of CD4 and CD8 cells across lung adenocarcinoma regions. The germline V gene encodes CDR1 SGHVS and CDR2 FQNEAQ. The CDR3 is 16 amino acids. V was pared by 5 bases and J by 6 bases, with 8 bases of the junction left unmatched. From the PCR reads, TCRdb called clonotypes with MiXCR, one entry per CDR3 protein. The top ten clones hold about a fifth of a sample with around 8,400 distinct CDR3 sequences, less than 70% of them seen once. Donors had localized lung adenocarcinoma, a non-small cell lung cancer. The receptor's source is a female donor with lung adenocarcinoma. The CD4 and CD8 labels of this study may be unreliable. Sample: CD8+ T cells from the center of a lung tumor. The genes are TRBV7-8 and TRBJ2-3; TRBD2 aligns across 13 bases. The CDR3 sequence is CASSISGTSGTDTQYF. In DNA form, the CDR3 reads TGTGCCAGCAGCATCTCCGGGACTAGCGGGACTGATACGCAGTATTTT.